What follows are 29 T cell receptor beta chains derived from one specimen sequenced in a study of post-analysis software for immune sequencing data (dated by TCRdb to the mid-2010s). The paper's findings and limits, for the study overall: Four to six TRBV segments, including TRBV5-6, TRBV5-1 and TRBV20-1, were significantly more frequent in patients than controls.

These TCRs' antigens remain unknown. Receptor amplification or capture employed PCR. TCRdb lists the instrument as Illumina HiSeq 2500. Unique molecular identifiers were incorporated into TCR beta cDNA libraries to reduce PCR and sequencing biases. TCRdb reanalyzed the raw reads on its own, using fastp at Q25 for trimming and MiXCR for clone calling, and kept in-frame beta chains. Here each entry gathers all rows of one CDR3 protein and keeps the most common genes and DNA. The sample profile shows approximately 400,000 distinct CDR3 sequences; roughly 36% of them were found once. Around 15% of the sample rests with the top ten. The sample was blood. The receptors originated from a girl under 18 with multiple sclerosis.

V usage is TRBV5-1 and J usage is TRBJ1-6; TRBD1 aligns across 8 bases. CDR3 length: 15 residues. Trimming cost V 0 bases and J 7 bases; bases outside gene matches: 3. The germline V gene encodes CDR1 SGHRS and CDR2 YFSETQ. The CDR3 loop reads CASSLGTGRNSPLHF. The DNA for the CDR3 is TGCGCCAGCAGCTTGGGGACAGGGAGGAATTCACCCCTCCACTTT.

This clonotype was seen many times. The J gene is TRBJ1-4, the V gene TRBV6-5, with D possibly TRBD1 on 6 matching bases. Deletions cut 0 bases from V and 8 bases from J, with 19 bases between. Per the germline V gene, CDR1 is MNHEY and CDR2 is SVGAGI. The CDR3 has 17 amino acids. CDR3 bases: TGTGCCAGCAGTTACTCTGGCCGGGGGCCGGGGGAGGAAAAACTGTTTTTT. Protein: CASSYSGRGPGEEKLFF.

This clonotype was picked up a small number of times. This chain uses TRBV10-1 with TRBJ2-5; tentatively, D is TRBD1 or TRBD2 (6 bases each). The CDR3 runs 16 residues. Trimming shortened V by 0 bases and J by 4 bases, and 15 bases separated the two germline ends. Germline CDR1 and CDR2: WNHNN and SYGVQD (reference sequence). The CDR3 nucleotides are TGCGCCAGCAGTGAGTCGGGGGGCCTCTTTAGAGAGACCCAGTACTTC. This encodes CASSESGGLFRETQYF.

This clonotype was counted between two and nine times. CDR3 bases: TGCGCCAGCAGCTCCGAGGTACCCCCGGGCGAGCAGTACTTC. Amino acids: CASSSEVPPGEQYF. The gene calls are TRBV5-1 and TRBJ2-5, with D hard to call. The end of the DNA is better explained by TRBJ2-7, so the J call may be wrong. This CDR3 is 14 amino acids long. The germline CDR1 and CDR2 sequences are SGHRS and YFSETQ.

The chain couples TRBV5-1 to TRBJ2-1; the D gene is possibly TRBD1 (6 bases). CDR3 length equals 13 residues. Germline V CDR1 and CDR2: SGHRS, YFSETQ. The germline V and J ends were trimmed by 1 base and 8 bases, with 10 bases remaining between them. CDR3 sequence: CASSLTGWDEQFF. CDR3 in DNA: TGCGCCAGCAGCTTGACAGGGTGGGATGAGCAGTTCTTC. Using reference TRBV5-1 and TRBJ2-1 for the parts outside the CDR3, the full variable domain is KAGVTQTPRYLIKTRGQQVTLSCSPISGHRSVSWYQQTPGQGLQFLFEYFSETQRNKGNFPGRFSGRQFSNSRSEMNVSTLELGDSALYLCASSLTGWDEQFFGPGTRLTVL.

The V call is TRBV15, the J call TRBJ2-5; TRBD1 agrees at 8 bases. The J segment lost 5 bases and the V segment lost 3 bases, leaving 8 bases of the junction unmatched. The CDR3 is 15 amino acids. Germline lookup yields CDR1 LNHNV and CDR2 YYDKDF (reference sequence). CDR3 coding DNA: TGTGCCACCAGCAGGGAAGGCAGGGGGCAGGAGACCCAGTACTTC. This codes for CATSREGRGQETQYF.

The rearrangement uses TRBV30 and TRBJ1-1; no definite D call. Trimming took off 2 bases at V and 1 base at J, with 8 bases between the two ends. The CDR3 is made up of 13 amino acids. Germline lookup yields CDR1 GTSNPN and CDR2 SVGIG (reference sequence). CDR3 nucleotide sequence: TGTGCCTGGAGTATGTCGGCGAACACTGAAGCTTTCTTT. Translated, it gives CAWSMSANTEAFF.

V and J are TRBV3-1 and TRBJ1-6, with D possibly TRBD1 on 6 matching bases. The germline V gene encodes CDR1 LGHDT and CDR2 YNNKEL (reference sequence). The CDR3 is 15 amino acids. Trimming cost V 4 bases and J 7 bases, with 14 bases left between them. The DNA of the CDR3 is TGTGCCAGCAGCCTAGGGGGTGGTGAGAATTCACCCCTCCACTTT. Translating it yields CASSLGGGENSPLHF.

The rearrangement joins TRBV15 to TRBJ1-2; the D is unclear. The CDR3 consists of 15 residues. Trimming removed 0 bases at V and 2 bases at J, with 10 bases between. The germline V gene has CDR1 LNHNV and CDR2 YYDKDF (reference sequence). The CDR3 coding sequence is TGTGCCACCAGCAGAGATAGACAACTGAACTATGGCTACACCTTC. It codes for CATSRDRQLNYGYTF.

This clonotype was observed a few times. The chain carries TRBV10-3 and TRBJ1-2, with a possible D match to TRBD1 (6 bases). Germline loops: CDR1 ENHRY, CDR2 SYGVKD. There are 13 residues in the CDR3. V was clipped by 6 bases and J by 4 bases, with 12 bases between them. The DNA for the CDR3 is TGTGCCATCAGGGACGGACAGAGCTATGGCTACACCTTC. Translating it yields CAIRDGQSYGYTF.

This clonotype was seen more than once but under ten times. V gene TRBV7-2 combines with J gene TRBJ1-1; maybe TRBD1 (6 bases). With 7 bases removed from V and 4 bases from J, the gap between germline ends came to 13 bases. Looked up from germline, CDR1 is SGHTA and CDR2 is FQGNSA. The CDR3 has 13 residues. CDR3 sequence (DNA): TGTGCCAGCACCCTGGGGGGGCCCACTGAAGCTTTCTTT. Its protein is CASTLGGPTEAFF. Based on the CDR3 plus reference TRBV7-2 and TRBJ1-1, the full variable domain is GAGVSQSPSNKVTEKGKDVELRCDPISGHTALYWYRQSLGQGLEFLIYFQGNSAPDKSGLPSDRFSAERTGGSVSTLTIQRTQQEDSAVYLCASTLGGPTEAFFGQGTRLTVV.

As to this clonotype: A read error may explain this, as a much larger clone is one base away. This chain uses TRBV6-5 with TRBJ2-5; 7 positions match TRBD2. There are 13 residues in the CDR3. CDR1 and CDR2 from the germline V gene are MNHEY and SVGAGI. J lost 5 bases, V lost 6 bases, and 6 bases had no gene match. The chain's CDR3 is CASSRGLGETQYF. The CDR3 region has the DNA TGTGCCAGCAGCCGAGGACTAGGTGAGACCCAGTACTTC.

The chain has TRBV5-1 and TRBJ1-1; a possible D gene is TRBD1 (6 bases). V was cut by 7 bases and J by 0 bases, with 19 bases left in between. Germline V gives CDR1 SGHRS, CDR2 YFSETQ. This CDR3 has 16 amino acids. The CDR3 reads CASSLDSNRVNTEAFF. The DNA for the CDR3 is TGCGCCAGCTCGTTGGACAGCAATAGGGTGAACACTGAAGCTTTCTTT.

This clonotype was detected a few times. The chain recombines TRBV24-1 with TRBJ2-5; no definite D call. The end of the DNA aligns better with TRBJ2-7, so the J call may be wrong. The V gene's germline CDR1 is KGHDR and CDR2 SFDVKD. The CDR3 contains 11 residues. CDR3: CATSDGPEQYF. CDR3 DNA: TGTGCCACCAGTGACGGACCCGAGCAGTACTTC.

The chain has TRBV4-1 and TRBJ2-5; maybe TRBD1 (6 bases). The DNA end favors TRBJ2-7, so the J call may be wrong. CDR3 length: 15 amino acids. Germline V lookup: CDR1 MGHRA, CDR2 YSYEKL. The CDR3 loop reads CASSREGSGAYEQYF. In DNA form, the CDR3 reads TGCGCCAGCAGCCGGGAAGGTTCAGGGGCGTACGAGCAGTACTTC.

This clonotype was seen more than once but under ten times. The chain combines TRBV18 with TRBJ2-2; a weak D match, TRBD2 (5 bases). CDR1 and CDR2 (germline): KGHSH, LQKENI. The CDR3 has 14 amino acids. V lost 0 bases and J lost 5, with 7 bases in between. This CDR3 reads CASSPPGETGELFF. DNA of the CDR3: TGTGCCAGCTCACCACCGGGAGAGACCGGGGAGCTGTTTTTT.

This clonotype was counted a few times. V usage is TRBV10-3 and J usage is TRBJ1-2, with no clear D. Germline loops: CDR1 ENHRY, CDR2 SYGVKD. The CDR3 loop spans 14 amino acids. With 8 bases removed from V and 3 bases from J, the gap between germline ends came to 16 bases. The CDR3 here is CAIHNTDSYYGYTF. CDR3 DNA sequence: TGTGCCATCCATAATACGGACTCATACTATGGCTACACCTTC.

This clonotype showed up just a few times. The chain uses TRBV20-1 and TRBJ2-1; 9 positions agree with TRBD2. Trimming removed 6 bases from V and 8 bases from J; junction bases left unmatched: 8. CDR3 length: 13 amino acids. Germline CDR1 and CDR2: DFQATT and SNEGSKA (reference sequence). The CDR3 region is CSAPSGGLDEQFF. The DNA for the CDR3 is TGCAGTGCCCCGAGCGGGGGGCTCGATGAGCAGTTCTTC.

In its sample, this clonotype was seen a few times. The V gene is TRBV20-1, the J gene TRBJ1-4, with 7 bases matching TRBD1. The ends lost 0 bases at V and 3 bases at J; junction bases unmatched: 1. Germline-derived CDR1 and CDR2 are DFQATT and SNEGSKA (reference sequence). The CDR3 covers 14 residues. DNA of the CDR3: TGCAGTGCTAGAGATACAGGGGCTAATGAAAAACTGTTTTTT. Amino acids: CSARDTGANEKLFF.

V gene TRBV7-2 combines with J gene TRBJ1-2; unclear D gene. Germline V gives CDR1 SGHTA, CDR2 FQGNSA. The V end lost 4 bases, the J end lost 8 bases, and 20 bases lay between the germline ends. The length of the CDR3 is 15 residues. Written as DNA, the CDR3 is TGTGCCAGCAGCTCCTACCCGGGCTATCCGGGAGGCTACACCTTC. This codes for CASSSYPGYPGGYTF.

This chain joins TRBV5-1 and TRBJ1-1; a possible D gene is TRBD1 (5 bases). This CDR3 is built from 12 residues. Germline-derived CDR1 and CDR2 are SGHRS and YFSETQ. Trimming left V 4 bases short and J 8 bases short, with 12 bases between. This CDR3 reads CASSPVGAEAFF. CDR3 nucleotide sequence: TGCGCCAGCAGCCCCGTTGGGGCCGAAGCTTTCTTT. Supplemented by reference TRBV5-1 and TRBJ1-1, the full variable domain reads KAGVTQTPRYLIKTRGQQVTLSCSPISGHRSVSWYQQTPGQGLQFLFEYFSETQRNKGNFPGRFSGRQFSNSRSEMNVSTLELGDSALYLCASSPVGAEAFFGQGTRLTVV.

The chain uses TRBV7-2 and TRBJ2-3; tentative D call: TRBD2 (6 bases). The germline V gene encodes CDR1 SGHTA and CDR2 FQGNSA. The V gene lost 2 bases and the J gene lost 8 bases, with 11 bases spanning the gap. CDR3 length equals 13 residues. The CDR3 bases are TGTGCCAGCAGCTTACCCCGGGACTCTACGCAGTATTTT. Translating it yields CASSLPRDSTQYF.

DNA for the CDR3: TGCAGTGCTTCGGACAGCGAGTCCTACGAGCAGTACTTC. This sequence encodes CSASDSESYEQYF. The J gene is TRBJ2-7, the V gene TRBV20-1; maybe TRBD1 (6 bases). The CDR3 runs to 13 residues. V was clipped by 5 bases and J by 1 base, with 12 bases between them. CDR1 is DFQATT and CDR2 is SNEGSKA in the germline V gene (reference sequence).

The J gene is TRBJ1-1, the V gene TRBV28; D call uncertain. Looked up from germline, CDR1 is MDHEN and CDR2 is SYDVKM. V dropped 11 bases and J dropped 1 base, with 8 bases sitting between them. The CDR3 totals 11 residues. Here the CDR3 reads CALRSNTEAFF. As DNA, the CDR3 is TGTGCCCTCAGGTCGAACACTGAAGCTTTCTTT.

This clonotype has more than one count but fewer than ten. This chain joins TRBV3-1 and TRBJ2-1; D is possibly TRBD1 or TRBD2 (6 bases each). Trimming removed 4 bases from V and 4 bases from J, with 17 bases in between. The germline V gene encodes CDR1 LGHDT and CDR2 YNNKEL (reference sequence). The CDR3 extends over 16 amino acids. The CDR3 is CASSRGWGAGYNEQFF. Written as DNA, the CDR3 is TGTGCCAGCAGCCGCGGGTGGGGGGCGGGTTACAATGAGCAGTTCTTC.

The chain carries TRBV4-1 and TRBJ2-5; 13 bases map to TRBD2. This CDR3 has 20 residues. Losses at the gene ends were 0 bases for V and 5 bases for J; bases not matched to a gene: 15. The germline V gene has CDR1 MGHRA and CDR2 YSYEKL. The CDR3 DNA follows: TGCGCCAGCAGCCAAGAGCCCTTTGGACTAGCGGGGGTTACGGGGGAGACCCAGTACTTC. The encoded protein is CASSQEPFGLAGVTGETQYF.

Comments on this clonotype: Mismatch with germline at one junction end may stem from a read error. V and J are TRBV9 and TRBJ2-3; 8 bases map to TRBD2. The CDR3 length is 17 residues. Germline V CDR1 and CDR2: SGDLS, YYNGEE. The CDR3 spells CPSSPKGVGGARDTQYF. The CDR3 DNA is TGTCCCAGCAGCCCTAAGGGGGTCGGGGGGGCAAGAGATACGCAGTATTTT.

This clonotype was seen repeatedly, ten times or more. The chain has TRBV6-1 and TRBJ1-1; no definite D call. With 7 bases removed from V and 0 bases from J, the gap between germline ends came to 9 bases. The CDR3 sequence is 13 residues long. Per germline, CDR1 MNHNS and CDR2 SASEGT. The CDR3 nucleotides are TGTGCCAGCAAGGACCGCTTGAACACTGAAGCTTTCTTT. Its protein product is CASKDRLNTEAFF.

The sample holds many counts of this clonotype. V is TRBV12-3 or TRBV12-4 and J is TRBJ1-2; 7 positions match TRBD1. CDR3 length equals 15 residues. V lost 0 bases to trimming and J lost 7 bases; unmatched junction nucleotides: 8. CDR3 loop: CASSLALSDRAGYTF. The CDR3 DNA reads TGTGCCAGCAGTTTAGCGCTTAGTGACAGGGCTGGCTACACCTTC.